These T cell receptor beta chains were read from a single sample in a study of T cell responses to AZD1222 COVID-19 vaccine. Generated by immunoSEQ multiplex PCR, the TCRdb table keeps only in-frame clones and is missing some. The data show about 110,000 clones, less than 90% seen once. The input for sequencing was peripheral blood, taken on day 0 of AZD1222 vaccination. Receptors originate from an adult in good health. The CDR3 runs from the conserved cysteine through the conserved F or W. A D gene is named only where the DNA matches it firmly. Clone size, where shown, is once, few, many, or a class for clones that have expanded.

V	J	size	length	D	CDR3	DNA
TRBV18	TRBJ2-3	.	16	.	CASSPTLLERRVTQYF	TGTGCCAGCTCACCAACTTTACTAGAAAGGAGGGTGACGCAGTATTTT
TRBV3-1/TRBV3-2	TRBJ1-6	many	13	.	CASRGVDNSPLHF	TGTGCCAGCAGGGGAGTTGATAATTCACCCCTCCACTTT
TRBV30	TRBJ1-1	.	14	TRBD1	CAWSTTGGGTEAFF	TGTGCCTGGAGTACCACAGGGGGCGGCACTGAAGCTTTCTTT
TRBV7-6	TRBJ1-3	.	16	.	CASSLQPATVGNTIYF	TGTGCCAGCAGCCTCCAGCCGGCGACAGTAGGAAACACCATATATTTT
TRBV3-1/TRBV3-2	TRBJ1-6	.	18	.	CASSQEYGAKALNSPLHF	TGTGCCAGCAGCCAAGAGTACGGCGCCAAGGCTTTGAATTCACCCCTCCACTTT
TRBV14	TRBJ1-2	.	14	.	CASSQDAGSGGYTF	TGTGCCAGCAGCCAAGATGCGGGTTCCGGAGGCTACACCTTC
TRBV5-1	TRBJ2-2	.	15	TRBD2	CASSLLAEVTGELFF	TGCGCCAGCAGCTTGCTAGCGGAAGTCACCGGGGAGCTGTTTTTT
TRBV7-2	TRBJ1-5	.	16	.	CASSLVADSDNQPQHF	TGTGCCAGCAGCTTAGTAGCGGACAGCGATAATCAGCCCCAGCATTTT
TRBV11-2	TRBJ2-1	.	15	TRBD1	CASSSTRTGYNEQFF	TGTGCCAGCAGCTCGACCCGGACAGGCTACAATGAGCAGTTCTTC
TRBV7-8	TRBJ1-1	.	14	.	CASSLEATRTEAFF	TGTGCCAGCAGCTTAGAGGCCACCCGGACTGAAGCTTTCTTT
TRBV19	TRBJ1-1	.	13	.	CASSIERGTEAFF	TGTGCCAGTAGTATCGAGCGAGGCACTGAAGCTTTCTTT
TRBV11-3	TRBJ2-5	.	16	.	CASSLGGRDLEETQYF	TGTGCCAGCAGCCTAGGGGGTCGGGACCTGGAAGAGACCCAGTACTTC
TRBV3-1/TRBV3-2	TRBJ1-4	.	15	.	CASSQLGWTNEKLFF	TGTGCCAGCAGCCAACTAGGGTGGACTAATGAAAAACTGTTTTTT
TRBV6-2/TRBV6-3	TRBJ1-1	.	14	.	CASSYSGFYGVAFF	TGTGCCAGCAGTTACTCAGGGTTTTATGGTGTAGCTTTCTTT
TRBV25-1	TRBJ1-1	.	14	.	CASSDGNMNTEAFF	TGTGCCAGCAGCGACGGTAACATGAACACTGAAGCTTTCTTT
TRBV28	TRBJ2-1	.	13	TRBD2	CASSPSGRNEQFF	TGTGCCAGCAGTCCTAGCGGGAGGAATGAGCAGTTCTTC
TRBV29-1	TRBJ2-1	.	14	TRBD1	CSVEGTGIYNEQFF	TGCAGCGTTGAAGGGACAGGGATCTACAATGAGCAGTTCTTC
TRBV7-9	TRBJ1-1	.	14	.	CASSFPGSNTEAFF	TGTGCCAGCAGCTTTCCAGGTAGTAACACTGAAGCTTTCTTT
TRBV14	TRBJ2-3	.	17	TRBD2	CASSQYAGGTSTDTQYF	TGTGCCAGCAGCCAGTATGCGGGGGGGACTAGCACAGATACGCAGTATTTT
TRBV18	TRBJ1-1	.	13	.	CASSPDQNTEAFF	TGTGCCAGCTCACCAGACCAGAACACTGAAGCTTTCTTT
TRBV5-5	TRBJ1-4	.	14	.	CASSSLGANEKLFF	TGTGCCAGCAGCTCTCTGGGGGCTAATGAAAAACTGTTTTTT
TRBV30	TRBJ1-2	.	12	.	CAWSVLSDLDTF	TGTGCCTGGAGTGTTTTGTCGGATTTGGACACCTTC
TRBV7-9	TRBJ1-1	.	12	.	CASTQGRDEAFF	TGTGCCAGCACCCAAGGGCGGGATGAAGCTTTCTTT
TRBV6-5	TRBJ2-7	few	15	TRBD2	CASSYGGLAGNEQYF	TGTGCCAGCAGTTACGGGGGACTAGCCGGGAACGAGCAGTACTTC
TRBV15	TRBJ2-1	.	17	TRBD2	CATSRVGAGEGGNEQFF	TGTGCCACCAGCAGAGTAGGAGCGGGAGAAGGGGGGAATGAGCAGTTCTTC
TRBV18	TRBJ1-1	.	14	.	CASSPQGRNTEAFF	TGTGCCAGCTCACCACAGGGGAGGAACACTGAAGCTTTCTTT
TRBV7-6	TRBJ2-5	.	16	TRBD2	CASSSGLAGGGETQYF	TGTGCCAGCAGCTCGGGACTAGCGGGGGGTGGAGAGACCCAGTACTTC
TRBV14	TRBJ1-2	.	14	.	CASSQPGPLRGYTF	TGTGCCAGCAGCCAACCCGGGCCGCTGCGGGGCTACACCTTC
TRBV5-8	TRBJ1-5	.	15	TRBD1	CASSSGRTGNSPQHF	TGTGCCAGCAGCTCCGGCCGGACAGGGAATTCGCCCCAGCATTTT
TRBV6-5	TRBJ1-5	.	15	TRBD1	CASTLQGVYNQPQHF	TGTGCCAGCACGCTACAGGGGGTCTATAATCAGCCCCAGCATTTT
TRBV4-1	TRBJ1-1	.	15	.	CASSQDPVGGTEAFF	TGCGCCAGCAGCCAAGACCCAGTTGGGGGCACTGAAGCTTTCTTT
TRBV29-1	TRBJ1-4	.	14	.	CSVASSAVSEKLFF	TGCAGCGTCGCCTCGTCGGCCGTTTCGGAAAAACTGTTTTTT
TRBV5-6	TRBJ1-6	.	16	.	CASSPEGGRYNSPLHF	TGTGCCAGCAGCCCTGAGGGCGGCCGGTATAATTCACCCCTCCACTTT
TRBV7-9	TRBJ2-5	.	14	.	CASSSSRGLETQYF	TGTGCCAGCAGCTCAAGTCGGGGTTTAGAGACCCAGTACTTC
TRBV30	TRBJ2-3	.	15	TRBD2	CAWKRLAGSTDTQYF	TGTGCCTGGAAAAGACTAGCGGGAAGCACAGATACGCAGTATTTT
TRBV5-8	TRBJ1-1	.	13	.	CASTDEGWTEAFF	TGTGCCAGCACGGATGAGGGGTGGACTGAAGCTTTCTTT
TRBV18	TRBJ1-1	.	13	.	CASSPGVNTEAFF	TGTGCCAGCTCACCCGGAGTGAACACTGAAGCTTTCTTT
TRBV24-1	TRBJ1-2	.	13	.	CATSDPPRSGYTF	TGTGCCACCAGTGATCCTCCGAGGTCGGGCTACACCTTC
TRBV5-1	TRBJ2-7	.	14	.	CASSLPGAAYEQYF	TGCGCCAGCAGCTTGCCAGGGGCCGCCTACGAGCAGTACTTC
TRBV7-2	TRBJ1-4	.	18	TRBD1	CASSHPSGTAATNEKLFF	TGTGCCAGCAGCCACCCGTCCGGGACAGCCGCAACTAATGAAAAACTGTTTTTT
TRBV2	TRBJ1-5	.	15	.	CASTFSSQGMQPQHF	TGTGCCAGCACCTTCTCCTCCCAGGGGATGCAGCCCCAGCATTTT
TRBV7-6	TRBJ2-7	once	15	.	CASSLGLGGSYEQYF	TGTGCCAGCAGCTTAGGACTAGGTGGCTCCTACGAGCAGTACTTC